The 2 T cell receptor beta chains below come from one sample, sequenced in a study of cytomegalovirus exposure and HLA in healthy donors. PCR used 60 Vbeta primers and 13 Jbeta primers. Generated by immunoSEQ multiplex PCR, the TCRdb table keeps only in-frame clones and is missing some. The sample has around 140,000 clones, about 79% seen once. Sequencing was performed on PBMCs. Receptors were obtained from a male donor in good health and CMV-seronegative.

This chain uses TRBV6-4 with TRBJ2-1; D is perhaps TRBD2 (6 bases). V was trimmed by 0 bases and J by 8 bases, leaving 17 bases between them. This CDR3 is 16 amino acids long. Looked up from germline, CDR1 is MRHNA and CDR2 is SNTAGT. The CDR3 loop is CASSDSGASDIDEQFF. The CDR3 DNA follows: TGTGCCAGCAGTGACTCAGGAGCTAGCGATATCGATGAGCAGTTCTTC.

The J gene is TRBJ1-1, the V gene TRBV6-5; D gene unclear. V dropped 7 bases and J dropped 3 bases, with 15 bases sitting between them. CDR1 and CDR2 from the germline V gene are MNHEY and SVGAGI. This CDR3 has 14 residues. The CDR3: CASTVDTRDTEAFF. The CDR3 DNA follows: TGTGCCAGCACCGTAGATACGCGGGACACTGAAGCTTTCTTT.